The source of this T cell receptor (beta chain) is a study of blood T cell repertoires in COVID-19. Across the study: Italy, Spain and the United States were the sources of the convalescent and acute COVID-19 samples. The analysed material was cDNA or gDNA that came from T cells, B-cell-depleted T cells, or PBMCs.

The Seattle patients joined while their infection was active and were tracked longitudinally afterward. Germline CDR1 is SGHTS and CDR2 is YDEGEE. This CDR3 comprises 12 residues. Trimming removed 3 bases at V and 2 bases at J, with 6 bases between. Original analysis: Reference gene primers were amplified, and this amplification served to estimate nucleated cell counts. Assay: immunoSEQ multiplex PCR; the TCRdb copy retains only in-frame clones and omits some. D and trimming come from the DNA, and the V and J calls and clone size come from that table. Of fewer than 70,000 clones listed, 80% were seen once; the top ten hold 15% to 25%.

This receptor was obtained from a man aged 30-40 years with COVID-19, enrolled during active disease. The specimen was peripheral blood. V gene TRBV5-8 combines with J gene TRBJ2-7; maybe TRBD2 (6 bases). In nucleotides, the CDR3 is TGTGCCAGCAGCTGGGGGGCCTACGAGCAGTACTTC. Translation gives CASSWGAYEQYF.